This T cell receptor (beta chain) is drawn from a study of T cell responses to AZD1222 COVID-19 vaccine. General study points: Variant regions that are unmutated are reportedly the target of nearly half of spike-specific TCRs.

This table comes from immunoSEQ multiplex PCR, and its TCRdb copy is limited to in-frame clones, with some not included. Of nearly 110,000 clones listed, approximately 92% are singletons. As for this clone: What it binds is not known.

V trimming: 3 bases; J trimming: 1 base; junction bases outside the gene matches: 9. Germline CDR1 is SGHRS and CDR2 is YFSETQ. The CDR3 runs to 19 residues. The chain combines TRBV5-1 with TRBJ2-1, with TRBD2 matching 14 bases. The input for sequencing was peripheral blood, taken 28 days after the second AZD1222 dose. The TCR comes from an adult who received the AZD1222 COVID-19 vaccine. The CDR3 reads CASSWPGLAGVSSYNEQFF. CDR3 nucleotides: TGCGCCAGCAGCTGGCCGGGACTAGCGGGGGTTTCGTCCTACAATGAGCAGTTCTTC.